This T cell receptor beta chain appears in the sequencing data of a study of blood T cell repertoires in COVID-19. About the study: Collection of acute and convalescent COVID-19 samples took place in the United States, Italy and Spain. The analysed material was cDNA or gDNA that came from T cells, B-cell-depleted T cells, or PBMCs.

This clone was observed once. The V end lost 0 bases, the J end lost 3 bases, and 11 bases lay between the germline ends. CDR1 is SGHRS and CDR2 is YFSETQ in the germline V gene. The CDR3 contains 15 residues. Per the original data handling: Reference gene primers were amplified, and this amplification served to estimate nucleated cell counts. This table comes from immunoSEQ multiplex PCR, and its TCRdb copy is limited to in-frame clones, with some not included. The DNA was the basis for D and trimming; V, J and clone size are from that table. The sample lists 90,000 to 120,000 clones; roughly 90% were seen once.

The source is a man between 65 and 85 years old with acute or convalescent COVID-19. Source material: peripheral blood. The chain carries TRBV5-1 and TRBJ2-3; weak D call: TRBD1 (6 bases). The CDR3 protein is CASSLDRVGTDTQYF. Here the CDR3 DNA reads TGCGCCAGCAGCTTGGACAGGGTGGGAACAGATACGCAGTATTTT.